A selection of T cell receptor beta chains follows, all from one sample in a study of blood T cell repertoires in COVID-19. Measured with immunoSEQ multiplex PCR; TCRdb has only the in-frame clones, and not every one. This table has 200,000 to 250,000 clones, nearly 85% appearing once. Sequenced: peripheral blood. Source of these receptors: a woman in her thirties with COVID-19, enrolled during active disease. Both conserved end residues are part of each CDR3. D genes are given only for firm matches. Some rows mark clone size as missing; the rest say once, few, many or name a class of expanded clone.

V gene	D gene	J gene	clone size	CDR3 DNA	CDR3 protein
TRBV7-2	NA	TRBJ1-3	few	TGTGCCAGCAGCTTAGGTACAGGGTCTGGAAACACCATATATTTT	CASSLGTGSGNTIYF
TRBV19	TRBD1	TRBJ2-7	NA	TGTGCCAGTAGTAGAGGGACAGCCAACGAGCAGTACTTC	CASSRGTANEQYF
TRBV4-3	TRBD2	TRBJ2-3	NA	TGCGCCAGCAGGCGGGAGGCCCTTGGCACAGATACGCAGTATTTT	CASRREALGTDTQYF
TRBV6-5	NA	TRBJ2-7	NA	TGTGCCAGCAGTTACGCGGGGTCTACCTACGAGCAGTACTTC	CASSYAGSTYEQYF
TRBV24-1	TRBD1	TRBJ2-1	NA	TGTGCCACCAGTGATCCCGGACAGGGAATGGACAATGAGCAGTTCTTC	CATSDPGQGMDNEQFF
TRBV6-2/TRBV6-3	NA	TRBJ1-4	NA	TGTGCCAGCAGTTACGCCACCACGACAGGCGCTCCTGAAAAACTGTTTTTT	CASSYATTTGAPEKLFF
TRBV6-5	NA	TRBJ1-2	NA	TGTGCCAGCAGCTTGGACAAGAACTATGGCTACACCTTC	CASSLDKNYGYTF
TRBV9	TRBD1	TRBJ2-2	once	TGTGCCAGCAGCTTCACAGGGGAGATCGGGGAGCTGTTTTTT	CASSFTGEIGELFF
TRBV4-2	TRBD1	TRBJ1-6	NA	TGTGCCAGCAGCCAGCAGGACAGGGGCAGACAAAATTCACCCCTCCACTTT	CASSQQDRGRQNSPLHF
TRBV27	NA	TRBJ1-6	NA	TGTGCCAGCAGTTCGCTCCGGACAAGAAATTCACCCCTCCACTTT	CASSSLRTRNSPLHF
TRBV14	NA	TRBJ2-7	NA	TGTGCCAGCAGCCGCTACTCCTACGAGCAGTACTTC	CASSRYSYEQYF
TRBV10-3	TRBD1	TRBJ1-1	NA	TGTGCCACCCGACAGGGAGGTGTGGACACTGAAGCTTTCTTT	CATRQGGVDTEAFF
TRBV24-1	NA	TRBJ2-1	NA	TGTGCCACCAGTGATGGGAAATCGGCGGGAAATGAGCAGTTCTTC	CATSDGKSAGNEQFF
TRBV6-7	TRBD2	TRBJ2-2	NA	TGTGCCCAGCGGGAAGAGAGACTAGCGGAGCCCGGGGAGCTGTTTTTT	CAQREERLAEPGELFF
TRBV7-2	TRBD1	TRBJ1-2	NA	TGTGCCAGCAGCCCAGGACAGGGGGCCGGTGGCTACACCTTC	CASSPGQGAGGYTF
TRBV6-5	NA	TRBJ2-5	once	TGTGCCAGCACCCACCTGGGGGCTGAAGAGACCCAGTACTTC	CASTHLGAEETQYF
TRBV10-3	NA	TRBJ2-5	NA	TGTGCCATCAGTGAGCAGGGTCGGGGGGAGACCCAGTACTTC	CAISEQGRGETQYF
TRBV19	NA	TRBJ1-6	NA	TGTGCCAGTAGTATAGTATTGGCCGGGGAACGGAATTCACCCCTCCACTTT	CASSIVLAGERNSPLHF
TRBV28	NA	TRBJ1-4	NA	TGTGCCAGCAGTTTTCGGGGGGAGAATGAAAAACTGTTTTTT	CASSFRGENEKLFF
TRBV5-6	NA	TRBJ1-2	NA	TGTGCCAGCAGCTCCCTCAACTATGGCTACACCTTC	CASSSLNYGYTF
TRBV5-1	NA	TRBJ1-2	NA	TGCGCCAGCAGCCCCGAGGGGGTTGATGGCTACACCTTC	CASSPEGVDGYTF
TRBV7-9	TRBD2	TRBJ2-5	NA	TGTGCCAGCAGCTTAGTGGAATTAGCGGGAGAGGAGGTGACCCAGTACTTC	CASSLVELAGEEVTQYF
TRBV7-9	TRBD1	TRBJ1-2	NA	TGTGCCAGCAGCCCCCCAACAGGGGGCATTGGCTACACCTTC	CASSPPTGGIGYTF
TRBV15	TRBD1	TRBJ1-2	few	TGTGCCACCAGCAGAGGAGGGGACAGGGACTATGGCTACACCTTC	CATSRGGDRDYGYTF
TRBV27	TRBD2	TRBJ2-7	NA	TGTGCCAGCAGTTTATCACTAGCGGGAGTTAACGAGCAGTACTTC	CASSLSLAGVNEQYF
TRBV27	TRBD2	TRBJ2-7	NA	TGTGCCAGCAGTGCCCGACTAGCGGGGGCCCCGTACGAGCAGTACTTC	CASSARLAGAPYEQYF
TRBV7-2	TRBD2	TRBJ2-3	NA	TGTGCCAGCAGCTTATCCTACGGGAGGGCGTCAGATACGCAGTATTTT	CASSLSYGRASDTQYF
TRBV9	NA	TRBJ2-4	NA	TGTGCCAGCAGCGTAGATTCAGGGATAAACATTCAGTACTTC	CASSVDSGINIQYF
TRBV5-5	TRBD1	TRBJ2-3	NA	TGTGCCAGCAGCTTGGGACAGGGCCCAGATACGCAGTATTTT	CASSLGQGPDTQYF